The T cell receptor (beta chain) under discussion was sequenced for a study of T-cell reconstitution after alpha-beta-depleted transplantation in children. Whole-study findings and limits: The study reportedly traced alpha-beta T cells about two months after transplant to several hundred expanded graft clones. Surviving recipient T cells and intrathymic progenitors accounted for some patients' high TCRbeta diversity at day 60. A year had passed since transplant, and T-cell counts and diversity by then came mostly from newly produced T cells.

This clonotype was picked up many times. As yet, its antigen is unknown. The V end lost 0 bases, the J end lost 5 bases, and 9 bases lay between the germline ends. The CDR3 is 13 residues long. Germline V gene sequence: CDR1 SGHKS, CDR2 YYEKEE (reference sequence). The library targeted TCRbeta and was prepared with unique molecular identifiers. TCRdb itself ran the PCR reads through MiXCR, one entry per CDR3 protein. Among about 300,000 distinct CDR3 sequences, 9.5% to 13% were seen once, and the ten largest hold 7% to 9.5%. The gene calls are TRBV5-5 and TRBJ2-7, with unresolved D. The specimen was PBMCs, collected before TCRalphabeta/CD19-depleted stem cell transplant. This receptor was taken from a boy less than two years old with acute myeloid leukemia, due to receive a stem cell transplant. The CDR3 nucleotides read TGTGCCAGCAGCTTGGCACCTCCCGACGAGCAGTACTTC. It yields the protein CASSLAPPDEQYF.